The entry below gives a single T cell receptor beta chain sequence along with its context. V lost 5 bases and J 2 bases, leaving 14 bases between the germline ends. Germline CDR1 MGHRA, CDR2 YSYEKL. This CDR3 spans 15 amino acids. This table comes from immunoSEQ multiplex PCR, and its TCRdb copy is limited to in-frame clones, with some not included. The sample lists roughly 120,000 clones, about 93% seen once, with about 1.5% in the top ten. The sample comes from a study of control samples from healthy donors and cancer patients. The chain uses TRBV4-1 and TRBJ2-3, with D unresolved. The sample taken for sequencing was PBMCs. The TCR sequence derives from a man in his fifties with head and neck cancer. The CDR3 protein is CASSMGPQITDTQYF. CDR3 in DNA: TGCGCCAGCAGCATGGGCCCCCAAATCACAGATACGCAGTATTTT.